One and the same sample provided the 18 T cell receptor beta chains below, sequenced in a study of T-cell memory formation after mild COVID-19. Using its own MiXCR run on the 5' RACE reads, TCRdb lists one record per CDR3 protein. The repertoire holds around 35,000 distinct CDR3 sequences, with just under 8% as singletons. The sample taken for sequencing was PBMCs or a T cell subset sorted from them (not recorded which). The receptors were gathered from a young man who had mild COVID-19 (a few samples of this study predate the infection). Cell type and time point are not known.

This clonotype occurred many times. The rearrangement uses TRBV7-6 and TRBJ2-2, with TRBD2 matching 8 bases. This CDR3 region has 18 residues. Germline V gene lookup returns CDR1 SGHVS and CDR2 FNYEAQ. J gave up 1 base and V 1 base, and 8 bases lay outside the gene matches. CDR3 in DNA: TGTGCCAGCAGCTTAGAGGGTCTGAGCGGGGGGAACACCGGGGAGCTGTTTTTT. It yields the protein CASSLEGLSGGNTGELFF.

As regards this clonotype: Just one base apart from a much larger clone, this may be a read error. This chain connects TRBV20-1 to TRBJ1-1; D may be TRBD1 (5 bases). There are 11 residues in the CDR3. In germline, CDR1 is DFQATT, CDR2 SNEGSKA (reference sequence). CDR3: CSARVQGEALF. As DNA, the CDR3 is TGCAGTGCTAGAGTCCAGGGTGAAGCTTTATTT.

This clonotype was found many times. V and J are TRBV4-2 and TRBJ1-1; D is unclear. The CDR3 is made up of 15 amino acids. The V gene's germline CDR1 is LGHNA and CDR2 YNFKEQ. The V gene lost 0 bases and the J gene lost 0 bases, with 8 bases spanning the gap. The CDR3 bases are TGTGCCAGCAGCCAAGAGGCTCCCATGAACACTGAAGCTTTCTTT. Protein: CASSQEAPMNTEAFF.

This clonotype has only a few counts. J is TRBJ2-5 and V is TRBV7-8; D gene ambiguous. The germline CDR1 and CDR2 sequences are SGHVS and FQNEAQ. The length of the CDR3 is 13 residues. Trimming removed 3 bases at V and 1 base at J, with 6 bases between. The CDR3 DNA is TGTGCCAGCAGCTTCGGAATCCAAGAGACCCAGTACTTC. Translated, it gives CASSFGIQETQYF.

This clonotype has just a few counts. The V call is TRBV11-3, the J call TRBJ2-5; no clear D gene. V was cut by 3 bases and J by 2 bases, with 7 bases left in between. Per germline, CDR1 SGHNT and CDR2 YENEEA. The CDR3 covers 13 residues. CDR3 sequence: CASSFGGQETQYF. The CDR3 bases are TGTGCCAGCAGCTTTGGCGGTCAAGAGACCCAGTACTTC.

This clonotype was counted a few times. The chain joins TRBV6-6 to TRBJ1-1; 7 bases agree with TRBD1. The CDR3 loop spans 15 amino acids. V lost 5 bases and J lost 0; bases outside the gene matches: 6. Germline CDR1 is MNHNY and CDR2 is SVGAGI (reference sequence). CDR3 loop: CASSQGGGLNTEAFF. As DNA, the CDR3 is TGTGCCAGCAGTCAGGGGGGGGGTTTGAACACTGAAGCTTTCTTT.

In its sample, this clonotype is medium-sized. V and J are TRBV6-5 and TRBJ2-4, with 9 bases identical to TRBD1. J gave up 3 bases and V 4 bases, and 4 bases lay outside the gene matches. The germline V gene encodes CDR1 MNHEY and CDR2 SVGAGI. CDR3 length: 15 residues. The CDR3 loop is CASSSPGQGKNIQYF. CDR3 bases: TGTGCCAGCAGTTCCCCGGGACAGGGCAAAAACATTCAGTACTTC.

At least ten counts were recorded for this clonotype. This chain joins TRBV12-3 or TRBV12-4 and TRBJ2-1; 8 nucleotides align to TRBD1. CDR3 size: 14 residues. Trimming removed 3 bases from V and 5 bases from J; junction bases left unmatched: 3. The CDR3: CASSFRGLDNEQFF. The CDR3 region has the DNA TGTGCCAGCAGTTTCAGGGGGCTCGACAATGAGCAGTTCTTC.

This clonotype showed up just a few times. This rearrangement joins TRBV7-2 to TRBJ1-2; D is uncertain. This CDR3 has 13 amino acids. The germline V and J ends were trimmed by 7 bases and 5 bases, with 14 bases remaining between them. Germline CDR1 and CDR2: SGHTA and FQGNSA. CDR3 residues: CASTPGEGYGYTF. The CDR3 region has the DNA TGTGCCAGCACCCCCGGCGAGGGATATGGCTACACCTTC.

In its sample, this clonotype was seen many times. V is TRBV5-1 and J is TRBJ2-5; 11 bases match TRBD1. The CDR3 has 16 residues. Germline V gene sequence: CDR1 SGHRS, CDR2 YFSETQ. V dropped 4 bases and J dropped 4; count of bases not matched to a gene: 9. The CDR3 DNA reads TGCGCCAGCAGCCCCCTGGGGACAGGGGGTGGAGAGACCCAGTACTTC. It is translated as CASSPLGTGGGETQYF. Supplemented by reference TRBV5-1 and TRBJ2-5, the full variable domain reads KAGVTQTPRYLIKTRGQQVTLSCSPISGHRSVSWYQQTPGQGLQFLFEYFSETQRNKGNFPGRFSGRQFSNSRSEMNVSTLELGDSALYLCASSPLGTGGGETQYFGPGTRLLVL.

This clonotype was counted between two and nine times. The chain joins TRBV20-1 to TRBJ2-7, with a tentative D call TRBD1 (5 bases). The CDR3 spans 15 residues. V lost 5 bases and J lost 1, with 18 bases in between. The germline V gene encodes CDR1 DFQATT and CDR2 SNEGSKA (reference sequence). The CDR3 loop is CSALKVDSFSYEQYF. Written as DNA, the CDR3 is TGCAGTGCTTTAAAGGTTGACAGTTTTTCCTACGAGCAGTACTTC.

This clonotype was picked up many times. The CDR3 spells CASSHRDKSSYNEQFF. DNA of the CDR3: TGTGCCAGCAGCCACCGCGACAAGAGCTCCTACAATGAGCAGTTCTTC. V gene TRBV4-2 combines with J gene TRBJ2-1; the D is unclear. The germline V gene encodes CDR1 LGHNA and CDR2 YNFKEQ. The CDR3 sequence is 16 residues long. The germline V and J ends were trimmed by 3 bases and 0 bases, with 12 bases remaining between them.

This clonotype was observed at least ten times. V usage is TRBV29-1 and J usage is TRBJ1-1, with D possibly being TRBD1 (6 bases). V lost 7 bases, J lost 0 bases, and 18 bases lay in between. The CDR3 totals 15 residues. In germline, CDR1 is SQVTM, CDR2 ANQGSEA. The CDR3 here is CSAGGTSGMNTEAFF. The DNA of the CDR3 is TGCAGCGCTGGGGGGACATCCGGGATGAACACTGAAGCTTTCTTT. The complete variable domain, with remaining parts taken from reference TRBV29-1 and TRBJ1-1, reads SAVISQKPSRDICQRGTSLTIQCQVDSQVTMMFWYRQQPGQSLTLIATANQGSEATYESGFVIDKFPISRPNLTFSTLTVSNMSPEDSSIYLCSAGGTSGMNTEAFFGQGTRLTVV.

This clonotype has at least ten counts. V is TRBV20-1 and J is TRBJ1-2; maybe TRBD1 (5 bases). The CDR3 is 13 amino acids. Germline CDR1 reads DFQATT; CDR2 reads SNEGSKA (reference sequence). Between the trimmed V and J ends, which lost 5 bases and 2 bases, there was a span of 12 bases. The CDR3 DNA reads as TGCAGTGCTGATTGGCGGGGGAACTATGGCTACACCTTC. Translated, it gives CSADWRGNYGYTF.

Many counts were recorded for this clonotype. This chain uses TRBV20-1 with TRBJ2-3, with D possibly being TRBD2 (6 bases). Germline V gene data show CDR1 as DFQATT and CDR2 as SNEGSKA (reference sequence). This CDR3 has 13 amino acids. The ends were cut back, 3 bases at V and 0 bases at J, with 7 bases in the middle. DNA of the CDR3: TGCAGTGCTAGGGGGACTAGCACAGATACGCAGTATTTT. Residues: CSARGTSTDTQYF.

This clonotype was recorded at least ten times. The chain employs TRBV7-2 and TRBJ2-1, with D perhaps TRBD1 (6 bases). This CDR3 contains 12 residues. In germline, CDR1 is SGHTA, CDR2 FQGNSA. Deletions cut 4 bases from V and 9 bases from J, with 10 bases between. The CDR3 reads CASSSQGIEQFF. The CDR3 DNA is TGTGCCAGCAGCTCACAGGGCATTGAGCAGTTCTTC.

This clonotype was detected many times. The chain uses TRBV19 and TRBJ2-7; 7 bases match TRBD1. The V segment lost 3 bases and the J segment 5 bases; nucleotides outside the gene matches: 4. This CDR3 has 13 residues. Germline CDR1 LNHDA, CDR2 SQIVND (reference sequence). This CDR3 reads CASSISTGNEQYF. In DNA, the CDR3 is TGTGCCAGTAGTATTTCGACAGGGAACGAGCAGTACTTC.

This clonotype was observed at least ten times. The chain links TRBV7-8 to TRBJ1-5; D remains ambiguous. Germline V gene data show CDR1 as SGHVS and CDR2 as FQNEAQ. CDR3 size: 16 residues. V lost 0 bases and J lost 3, with 12 bases in between. Here the CDR3 DNA reads TGTGCCAGCAGCTTAGCGGGGTTCCGAAACAATCAGCCCCAGCATTTT. Residues: CASSLAGFRNNQPQHF.